Detailed here is one TCR beta chain. Its specific antigen is unknown. The sample holds no much larger clone one base away, and base qualities are not on file. This sample is drawn from a study of shared clonotypes between healthy human individuals (dated by TCRdb to about 2020). As for the study more broadly: The cohort comprised a couple of women and a few men aged 18 to 49 years. Leukapheresis yielded between about 0.85 and 10 billion PBMCs per donor. Different laboratories and diverse techniques were used to prepare libraries and sequence TCR repertoires, to increase sequencing depth and limit assay-specific biases. To estimate repertoire size and how much clonotype sharing occurs between individuals, the study deeply sequenced the blood TCR repertoires of 5 or 6 healthy adults. For each donor, three plates each were used for CD4 naive and CD4 memory, two plates were used for CD8 naive, and one plate was used for CD8 memory.

The donors were healthy, HIV-negative adults with no recently reported acute infections or vaccinations. Every donor was a Caucasian adult residing in Nashville, Tennessee, USA. CD4+ T cells were enriched through magnetic negative selection, after which naive cells were positively selected on CD45RA and the remaining negative fraction served as the memory subset. Blood was collected by leukapheresis, and PBMCs were isolated by Ficoll-Histopaque density gradient centrifugation and then cryopreserved in liquid nitrogen vapor phase. Analytical flow cytometry was used to check the purity and quantity of every magnetically sorted T cell population. From each sorted fraction, genomic DNA was isolated and quantified by UV absorbance on a Nanodrop 2000c. Study-level results and caveats: Sampling was restricted to blood, and TCR repertoires in tissues likely differ from the TCR repertoires found in blood. Naive subsets generally had larger estimated clonotype richness than memory subsets. Incomplete sequencing was indicated by rarefaction of sorted-subset datasets, despite the large sequencing depth. About 5% of naive CD4, 3.5% of naive CD8, approximately 2% of memory CD4, and 0.35% to 0.5% of memory CD8 clonotypes were shared across a few donors. Because the study included only a small number of donors, the genetic and exposure-history diversity represented was limited. Compared with non-shared clonotypes, clonotypes shared by all four sorted-subset donors had higher generation probabilities. Pairwise subsampling led to the expectation that sequencing depth would affect the degree of clonotype sharing among donors.

Using the deep immunoSEQ assay, TCR CDR3 regions were amplified from genomic DNA by multiplex PCR. Extracted genomic DNA from each cell subset was spread evenly across all wells of several immunoSEQ 96-well plates, with each plate serving as a replicate. For sorted subsets, approximately 200 ng of genomic DNA, equivalent to around 29,000 T cell genomes, went into each replicate PCR. Purified libraries were quantified with a Qubit 3.0 fluorometer, sized on a Bioanalyzer 2100, and re-quantified with the KAPA Library Quantification kit. Every immunoSEQ 96-well plate was sequenced on a dedicated single-read 150-cycle Illumina NextSeq 550 flow cell. In the paper's pipeline: Because the immunoSEQ output included only junctional sequences and no quality scores, the filtering could not be the same as the filtering used for full-length reads. To assign V/J genes and CDR3, sequences were annotated using PyIR, a Python wrapper for IgBLAST v1.9, with IMGT germline references. Reads were removed for weak V/J assignments (E-value above 1e-6), missing CDR3, stop codons, out-of-frame junctions, or ambiguous translated residues. V3J clonotypes were defined by identical inferred V gene, J gene, and CDR3 amino acid sequence. Percentage overlap between repertoires was calculated by dividing the number of shared unique clonotypes by the size of the smaller repertoire. RTK rarefaction, the Chao1 estimator, and Recon v2.1 estimates of unobserved clonotypes were used to assess repertoire richness. Generation probabilities were computed with OLGA for all TCRbeta clonotypes obtained by the gDNA method from several donors. TCRdb re-hosts the immuneACCESS table, in-frame sequences only. Its copies lack some clones; in the studies checked, an unresolved V gene accounts for under half of them, and the cause for the rest is not known. V and J calls and clone size are given by that table; D and trimming were obtained from the DNA. This sample has 2 million to 2.5 million clones in its table, and 85% to 95% of those were observed once. Roughly 0.36% of the sample is taken by the ten largest.

Measured from the cysteine to the phenylalanine, the CDR3 is 14 residues long. The CDR3 DNA has 42 bases and is translated from base 1. At the junction V is shortened by 0 bases and J by 5 bases, with 11 bases in between. Sequences MNHNS (CDR1) and SASEGT (CDR2) are obtained from the germline V gene. The chain employs TRBV6-1 and TRBJ2-7; no D segment can be confidently identified. Material: naive CD4+ T cells from PBMCs. The sample's cell subset or site label is to be understood as: CD45RA+ positively selected. The TCR comes from a man younger than 35 in good health. Some clones in this sample may be carry-over from other donors' samples. The DNA reads TGTGCCAGCAGTGAAGCGCCAAGTAGAAACGAGCAGTACTTC. The encoded protein is CASSEAPSRNEQYF.